This passage covers 22 T cell receptor beta chains from one sample sequenced in a study of T cell repertoires in cytomegalovirus infection. TCRdb re-analysed the reads in MiXCR, keeping a single row per CDR3 protein. The sample yields approximately 81,000 distinct CDR3 sequences, under 30% seen once. Their target antigens are unknown. The sample here was CD8+ T cells from cultured PBMCs, taken from culture after CMV antigen stimulation. The receptor set was obtained from a human donor in good health (CMV status not recorded). Some clones in this sample may be carry-over from other donors' samples.

In its sample, this clonotype was seen a few times. The V gene is TRBV30, the J gene TRBJ2-7; 8 bases match TRBD1. Germline loops: CDR1 GTSNPN, CDR2 SVGIG (reference sequence). CDR3 size: 14 residues. Trimming at V came to 3 bases and at J to 2 bases, leaving 6 bases not matched to a gene. The CDR3 nucleotides read TGTGCCTGGAGAGAGACAGGGGACCCCTACGAGCAGTACTTC. Translated: CAWRETGDPYEQYF.

Many counts were recorded for this clonotype. CDR3 in amino acids: CASSQGNAQNYNEKLFF. CDR3 nucleotide sequence: TGCGCCAGCAGCCAAGGTAACGCGCAGAACTATAATGAAAAACTGTTTTTT. The chain joins TRBV4-3 to TRBJ1-4; the D is unclear. Trimming stripped 1 base from V and 4 bases from J, with 16 bases between. CDR1 and CDR2 (germline): LGHNA, YSLEER. The CDR3 loop spans 17 amino acids.

The V and J genes are TRBV5-1 and TRBJ1-1, with 9 positions matching TRBD1. Germline V gene lookup returns CDR1 SGHRS and CDR2 YFSETQ. V was clipped by 3 bases and J by 7 bases; unmatched bases: 7. The CDR3 runs to 14 residues. The CDR3 nucleotides are TGCGCCAGCAGCTCCACCGGACAGGGGAATGAAGCTTTCTTT. This encodes CASSSTGQGNEAFF.

This clonotype was seen at least ten times. The chain employs TRBV7-2 and TRBJ2-7; tentative D call: TRBD2 (5 bases). Germline V gene sequence: CDR1 SGHTA, CDR2 FQGNSA. Between the trimmed V and J ends, which lost 5 bases and 3 bases, there was a span of 5 bases. The CDR3 has 11 residues. DNA for the CDR3: TGTGCCAGCAGCCGGGACTACGAGCAGTACTTC. Amino acid sequence: CASSRDYEQYF.

This clonotype was picked up a small number of times. This chain joins TRBV4-2 and TRBJ2-1; D is ambiguous. The germline gives CDR1 LGHNA, CDR2 YNFKEQ. V lost 3 bases and J 8 bases, leaving 11 bases between the germline ends. The CDR3 is 13 residues long. In nucleotides, the CDR3 is TGTGCCAGCAGCCACCCGGCGTCCGATGAGCAGTTCTTC. Translation: CASSHPASDEQFF.

This sequence joins TRBV29-1 and TRBJ2-5, with D possibly TRBD1 on 5 matching bases. Germline V gene sequence: CDR1 SQVTM, CDR2 ANQGSEA. Trimming shortened V by 5 bases and J by 4 bases, and 5 bases separated the two germline ends. The CDR3 extends over 10 amino acids. The CDR3 loop is CSVQGETQYF. DNA for the CDR3: TGCAGCGTTCAGGGAGAGACCCAGTACTTC. Together with reference TRBV29-1 and TRBJ2-5, the CDR3 gives the full variable domain: SAVISQKPSRDICQRGTSLTIQCQVDSQVTMMFWYRQQPGQSLTLIATANQGSEATYESGFVIDKFPISRPNLTFSTLTVSNMSPEDSSIYLCSVQGETQYFGPGTRLLVL.

The chain combines TRBV27 with TRBJ2-3, with D tentatively TRBD2 (6 bases). This CDR3 has 14 amino acids. V was shortened by 6 bases and J by 0 bases, with 10 bases between the two germline ends. The V gene's germline CDR1 is MNHEY and CDR2 SMNVEV (reference sequence). This chain's CDR3 is CASSLASSTDTQYF. In DNA, the CDR3 is TGTGCCAGCAGCCTAGCGTCTAGCACAGATACGCAGTATTTT.

This clonotype was recorded at least ten times. The chain uses TRBV12-3 or TRBV12-4 and TRBJ2-1, with TRBD2 identical over 12 bases. V trimming: 2 bases; J trimming: 4 bases; junction bases outside the gene matches: 6. The CDR3 has 17 residues. CDR3 nucleotide sequence: TGTGCCAGCAGTTTATCTAGCGGGGGGGTCGAGTACAATGAGCAGTTCTTC. This encodes CASSLSSGGVEYNEQFF.

This clonotype was seen ten or more times. The CDR3 here is CASSPETSYNEQFF. CDR3 nucleotide sequence: TGTGCCAGCAGCCCCGAAACCTCCTACAATGAGCAGTTCTTC. The gene calls are TRBV7-2 and TRBJ2-1; D unresolved. The CDR3 runs 14 residues. Per germline, CDR1 SGHTA and CDR2 FQGNSA. The germline V and J ends were trimmed by 5 bases and 0 bases, with 8 bases remaining between them.

In this sample, this clonotype turned up a few times. The chain uses TRBV12-3 or TRBV12-4 and TRBJ2-1; 8 nucleotides line up with TRBD2. V was clipped by 6 bases and J by 0 bases; unmatched bases: 13. The CDR3 loop spans 18 amino acids. This CDR3 reads CASSSPLAGTSSYNEQFF. CDR3 DNA sequence: TGTGCCAGCAGCTCCCCGCTAGCGGGTACGAGCTCCTACAATGAGCAGTTCTTC.

The chain joins TRBV12-5 to TRBJ1-5; 8 bases agree with TRBD1. The CDR3 length is 14 residues. V trimming: 7 bases; J trimming: 7 bases; junction bases outside the gene matches: 9. Germline assignment: CDR1 LGHNT and CDR2 FRNRAP. CDR3 sequence (DNA): TGTGCTAGTGTTCAGGGGGCGGGGACGCAGCCCCAGCATTTT. Translating it yields CASVQGAGTQPQHF.

The gene calls are TRBV15 and TRBJ2-4; the D gene is possibly TRBD2 (6 bases). The CDR3 spans 15 residues. V was shortened by 5 bases and J by 1 base, with 12 bases between the two germline ends. Germline CDR1 is LNHNV and CDR2 is YYDKDF (reference sequence). This CDR3 reads CATSRGGGAKNIQYF. The CDR3 nucleotides read TGTGCCACCAGCCGAGGTGGAGGGGCCAAAAACATTCAGTACTTC.

This clonotype has ten or more counts. The V call is TRBV7-2, the J call TRBJ2-7; 9 positions agree with TRBD1. CDR3 size: 15 residues. Looked up from germline, CDR1 is SGHTA and CDR2 is FQGNSA. V dropped 1 base and J dropped 5; count of bases not matched to a gene: 6. DNA for the CDR3: TGTGCCAGCAGCTTAGTAGGGACAGGGAACGACGAGCAGTACTTC. Its translation: CASSLVGTGNDEQYF.

The chain combines TRBV25-1 with TRBJ1-4; no reliable D call. This CDR3 has 14 residues. CDR1 is MGHDK and CDR2 is SYGVNS in the germline V gene. Between the trimmed V and J ends, which lost 3 bases and 10 bases, there was a span of 15 bases. CDR3 DNA: TGTGCCAGCAGTGAGGAAGGGAGACGTGGAAAACTGTTTTTT. It yields the protein CASSEEGRRGKLFF.

Points on this clonotype: The junction departs from the called germline gene at one end, perhaps through a read error. V and J are TRBV7-2 and TRBJ1-5, with D unclear. The length of the CDR3 is 19 residues. CDR1 is SGHTA and CDR2 is FQGNSA in the germline V gene. The CDR3: CASSEYPSNSENSNQLQQF. The CDR3 DNA is TGTGCCAGCAGCGAGTACCCCAGTAATTCTGAAAACTCGAATCAGCTCCAGCAGTTT.

The chain is built from TRBV9 and TRBJ2-7, with a tentative D call TRBD2 (6 bases). Trimming cost V 2 bases and J 3 bases, with 15 bases left between them. Germline V gene sequence: CDR1 SGDLS, CDR2 YYNGEE. The CDR3 has 15 amino acids. CDR3 coding DNA: TGTGCCAGCAGCGTGGAGGGTGGGAGAAGCTACGAGCAGTACTTC. This gives the protein CASSVEGGRSYEQYF.

Ten or more counts support this clonotype. The rearrangement uses TRBV27 and TRBJ2-7, with D tentatively TRBD1 (6 bases). The length of the CDR3 is 14 residues. Trimming took 3 bases from V and 4 from J, leaving 13 bases between them. The germline gives CDR1 MNHEY, CDR2 SMNVEV (reference sequence). The CDR3 here is CASSFLGQTYEQYF. The DNA of the CDR3 is TGTGCCAGCAGTTTTCTCGGACAGACTTACGAGCAGTACTTC.

In this sample, this clonotype turned up a few times. The rearrangement joins TRBV14 to TRBJ2-3; 7 nucleotides match TRBD2. Trimming removed 1 base from V and 2 bases from J; junction bases left unmatched: 3. The CDR3 sequence is 15 residues long. The germline gives CDR1 SGHDN, CDR2 FVKESK. CDR3 nucleotides: TGTGCCAGCAGCCAAGCGGCGGGAGCCACAGATACGCAGTATTTT. This encodes CASSQAAGATDTQYF.

This clonotype was seen ten or more times. This rearrangement joins TRBV7-8 to TRBJ1-5; 7 nucleotides match TRBD1. Per germline, CDR1 SGHVS and CDR2 FQNEAQ. The V gene end was trimmed by 8 bases and the J gene end by 3 bases; junction bases not matched to a gene: 7. The CDR3 contains 14 residues. This CDR3 reads CASGAGGYNQPQHF. Here the CDR3 DNA reads TGTGCCAGCGGTGCAGGGGGATACAATCAGCCCCAGCATTTT.

Turning to this clonotype: Possible read error: a much larger clone is one base away. The CDR3 loop reads CASSFDEQYF. CDR3 nucleotide sequence: TGTGCCAGCAGCTTCGACGAGCAGTACTTC. The chain has TRBV11-2 and TRBJ2-7; D is undetermined. Between the trimmed V and J ends, which lost 3 bases and 5 bases, there was a span of 2 bases. CDR3 size: 10 residues. Germline V gene sequence: CDR1 SGHAT, CDR2 FQNNGV.

The chain combines TRBV9 with TRBJ1-1; D gene ambiguous. The germline gives CDR1 SGDLS, CDR2 YYNGEE. V was shortened by 3 bases and J by 6 bases, with 21 bases between the two germline ends. This CDR3 is 16 amino acids long. Written as DNA, the CDR3 is TGTGCCAGCAGCGCAACATCGACACTTGCTCCGGCTGAAGCTTTCTTT. This codes for CASSATSTLAPAEAFF. The whole variable domain, remainder taken from reference TRBV9 and TRBJ1-1, is DSGVTQTPKHLITATGQRVTLRCSPRSGDLSVYWYQQSLDQGLQFLIQYYNGEERAKGNILERFSAQQFPDLHSELNLSSLELGDSALYFCASSATSTLAPAEAFFGQGTRLTVV.

The rearrangement joins TRBV12-3 or TRBV12-4 to TRBJ1-2; TRBD1 is a possible D gene (6 bases). The CDR3 sequence is 15 residues long. The germline V and J ends were trimmed by 6 bases and 5 bases, with 19 bases remaining between them. The CDR3 reads CASSEQGLVTYGYTF. CDR3 in DNA: TGTGCCAGCAGCGAACAGGGTTTGGTCACATATGGCTACACCTTC.